A selection of T cell receptor beta chains follows, all from one sample in a study of vaccination and CD4 T cells after COVID-19. A single record per CDR3 protein comes from TCRdb applying MiXCR to the PCR reads. The data contain roughly 6,800 distinct CDR3 sequences, roughly 34% of them singletons. These receptors lack a known antigen. The sample was CD4+ T cells from blood, cultured in vitro. Receptor source: a human donor in good health. Each CDR3 is given with its conserved first and last residue. A D gene is named only where the DNA matches it firmly. Clone sizes are given selectively: once, few, many, or a class where the clone is expanded.

clone_size j_call v_call d_call cdr3_nt cdr3_aa
once TRBJ2-5 TRBV5-4 NA TGTGCCAGCAGCTTCGCACCGTACCAAGAGACCCAGTACTTC CASSFAPYQETQYF
medium-sized TRBJ2-3 TRBV20-1 NA TGCAGTGCTAGAGTCGGTTCAGATACGCAGTATTTT CSARVGSDTQYF
NA TRBJ2-1 TRBV5-4 TRBD2 TGTGCCAGCTTACTAGCGGGGGGGAACAATGAGCAGTTCTTC CASLLAGGNNEQFF
NA TRBJ1-1 TRBV20-1 NA TGCAGTGCTAGAGATCCCGCGAAACCCATGAACACTGAAGCTTTCTTT CSARDPAKPMNTEAFF
NA TRBJ1-5 TRBV18 NA TGTGCCAGCTCACAGACAAGCGAAAATCAGCCCCAGCATTTT CASSQTSENQPQHF
NA TRBJ1-1 TRBV25-1 NA TGTGCCAGCAGTAATCAGGATTTAGTGGCTTTCTTT CASSNQDLVAFF
few TRBJ1-5 TRBV6-1 NA TGTGCCAGCAGTGTAGGGGCGACCCCGAATCAGCCCCAGCATTTT CASSVGATPNQPQHF
few TRBJ1-1 TRBV14 NA TGTGCCAGCAGCCAAGATCTTTCCCCGAGTACTGAAGCTTTCTTT CASSQDLSPSTEAFF
NA TRBJ2-7 TRBV19 TRBD1 TGTGCCAGTAGTCGGCCCCCGGGCGTGGGACAGGGTAACGAGCAGTACTTC CASSRPPGVGQGNEQYF
NA TRBJ1-1 TRBV6-1 NA TGTGCCAGCTTTCGGCTCCGGGAAGCTTTCTTT CASFRLREAFF
NA TRBJ2-7 TRBV15 NA TGTGCCACCAGCAGAGATTGGCAGGAGCAGTACTTC CATSRDWQEQYF
NA TRBJ2-3 TRBV6-5 TRBD2 TGTGCCAGCAGTTACTCCGGGACTAGCGGGGGGCCGGGTACGCAGTATTTT CASSYSGTSGGPGTQYF
NA TRBJ2-7 TRBV7-8 NA TGTGCCAGCAGCCCCCGCTCAGGGCTCGAGCGGTACTTC CASSPRSGLERYF
NA TRBJ1-1 TRBV2 TRBD1 TGTGCCAGCAGAGACAGGGTTGGGATGGGGGAAGCTTTCTTT CASRDRVGMGEAFF
NA TRBJ2-7 TRBV20-1 TRBD2 TGCAGTGCAGGGCCGGGACTAGCGGGGAGTGAGCAGTACTTC CSAGPGLAGSEQYF
NA TRBJ1-2 TRBV7-2 NA TGTGCCAGCAGCTCAGCCCACCCCTCGGGGAGGGGCTATGGCTACACCTTC CASSSAHPSGRGYGYTF
NA TRBJ1-1 TRBV19 TRBD1 TGTGCCAGTAGTAGAAGGACAGGGGCAAACACTGAAGCTTTCTTT CASSRRTGANTEAFF
few TRBJ2-7 TRBV7-2 NA TGTGCCAGCAGCTTACCGGCTCGTGCGGGGGAGCAGTACTTC CASSLPARAGEQYF